A selection of T cell receptor beta chains follows, all from one sample in a study of shared clonotypes between healthy human individuals. Data came from immunoSEQ multiplex PCR; TCRdb stores just in-frame clones and leaves some out. The sample includes 550,000 to 850,000 clones, 55% to 80% of them seen just once. Input material: memory CD4+ T cells sorted from blood. The receptors here all came from a woman in her 30s in good health. Each CDR3 is given with its conserved first and last residue. A D gene is named only where the DNA matches it firmly. Not every row has a clone size; where given, it reads once, few, many or a size class.

d_call	v_call	j_call	clone_size	cdr3_nt	cdr3_aa
-	TRBV28	TRBJ2-3	-	TGTGCCATATTGGGGAACACAGATACGCAGTATTTT	CAILGNTDTQYF
-	TRBV7-3	TRBJ1-1	-	TGTGCCAGCAGCCGGAGTCTTAGCACTGAAGCTTTCTTT	CASSRSLSTEAFF
-	TRBV30	TRBJ2-5	-	TGTGCCTGGAGCCGACGTGGGGAGCAAGAGACCCAGTACTTC	CAWSRRGEQETQYF
-	TRBV20-1	TRBJ1-2	-	TGCAGTGCCCAACGGCAGGTTGGCTACACCTTC	CSAQRQVGYTF
-	TRBV30	TRBJ1-1	few	TGTGCCTGGGGTACAGGGTTCGACACTGAAGCTTTCTTT	CAWGTGFDTEAFF
TRBD1	TRBV6-1	TRBJ1-5	once	TGTGCCAGCAGTGTACAGGGGGATCAGCCCCAGCATTTT	CASSVQGDQPQHF
-	TRBV1	TRBJ2-3	-	TGCACCAGCAGCCAACATTGGACCCGCACAGATACGCAGTATTTT	CTSSQHWTRTDTQYF
TRBD2	TRBV7-8	TRBJ2-2	-	TGTGCCAGCAGCCCGGTAGCGGGGGACACCGGGGAGCTGTTTTTT	CASSPVAGDTGELFF
TRBD2	TRBV28	TRBJ2-3	-	TGTGCCAGCAGTTCTCTAGCGGGGACTCGAGATACGCAGTATTTT	CASSSLAGTRDTQYF
-	TRBV7-9	TRBJ2-2	-	TGTGCCAGCTCTCTCTGGTTGGCCAACACCGGGGAGCTGTTTTTT	CASSLWLANTGELFF
-	TRBV18	TRBJ2-7	once	TGTGCCAGCCGGGACTCCCGGTACGAGCAGTACTTC	CASRDSRYEQYF
-	TRBV27	TRBJ2-3	-	TGTGCCAGCAGTTCCGGGAGCGTCGATACGCAGTATTTT	CASSSGSVDTQYF
-	TRBV27	TRBJ1-1	-	TGTGCCAGCAGTTTCATGGGCAGGGCAATGGGGGACACTGAAGCTTTCTTT	CASSFMGRAMGDTEAFF